These T cell receptor beta chains were read from a single sample in a study of T cell responses to AZD1222 COVID-19 vaccine. The method was immunoSEQ multiplex PCR; TCRdb's version includes in-frame clones alone and lacks a portion of them. The table includes about 92,000 clones, 70% to 90% detected once. The source was peripheral blood, collected on day 0 of AZD1222 vaccination. The receptors shown here come from an adult in good health. Each CDR3 is given with its conserved first and last residue. Each record gives: clone size, J gene, D gene, V gene, CDR3 DNA, CDR3 protein. The D gene is left open where the match is weak. Some rows mark clone size as missing; the rest say once, few, many or name a class of expanded clone.

.	TRBJ2-7	TRBD2	TRBV6-6	TGTGCCAGCAGTCGGGAGGGTTACGAGCAGTACTTC	CASSREGYEQYF
.	TRBJ1-2	.	TRBV27	TGTGCCAGCAGTTTCCAGGGGAACTATGGCTACACCTTC	CASSFQGNYGYTF
.	TRBJ2-7	.	TRBV7-9	TGTGCCAGCAGCTACCGGGTCTCCTACGAGCAGTACTTC	CASSYRVSYEQYF
few	TRBJ1-1	.	TRBV14	TGTGCCAGCAGCGCTTGGATTTCAGGGGCGGTCACTGAAGCTTTCTTT	CASSAWISGAVTEAFF
.	TRBJ1-1	TRBD1	TRBV4-2	TGTGCCAGCAGCCAAGCCGGGACAGGGACGAAGAACACTGAAGCTTTCTTT	CASSQAGTGTKNTEAFF
.	TRBJ1-1	TRBD1	TRBV2	TGTGCCAGCAGTGAAGCCAGGGGGGAAGCTTTCTTT	CASSEARGEAFF
.	TRBJ1-2	.	TRBV14	TGTGCCAGCAGCCAAGATAATTCGTCAGACCCCTATGGCTACACCTTC	CASSQDNSSDPYGYTF
.	TRBJ2-5	TRBD1	TRBV10-3	TGTGCCATCAGATCAGGACAGGGGGCGCGACAAGAGACCCAGTACTTC	CAIRSGQGARQETQYF
few	TRBJ2-7	.	TRBV20-1	TGCAGTGCTAGAGAGGAGAGAGAGCAGTACTTC	CSAREEREQYF
few	TRBJ2-5	.	TRBV18	TGTGCCAGCTGTGGGACGGACCTCCAAGAGACCCAGTACTTC	CASCGTDLQETQYF
.	TRBJ2-3	TRBD2	TRBV6-5	TGTGCCAGCAGCCCGGCTAGCGGAGCAGATACGCAGTATTTT	CASSPASGADTQYF
.	TRBJ1-5	TRBD1	TRBV10-3	TGTGCCACCGGACAGGGGGCTAATCAGCCCCAGCATTTT	CATGQGANQPQHF
.	TRBJ1-2	TRBD1	TRBV28	TGTGCCAGCAGTTTGAAAGAACAGGGGGTGACTAACTATGGCTACACCTTC	CASSLKEQGVTNYGYTF
.	TRBJ1-2	.	TRBV28	TGTGCCAGCAGTACAGGGTTTGGCTACACCTTC	CASSTGFGYTF
.	TRBJ2-4	TRBD2	TRBV30	TGTGCCTGGATAACCGGGACTAGCGGGAGTACAAACATTCAGTACTTC	CAWITGTSGSTNIQYF
.	TRBJ2-7	.	TRBV21-1	TGTGCCAGCAGCCACGGGGTAGGCGAGCAGTACTTC	CASSHGVGEQYF
.	TRBJ1-4	.	TRBV11-2	TGTGCCAGCAGCTTACAAACAGGGTTGGGGGAAAAACTGTTTTTT	CASSLQTGLGEKLFF
.	TRBJ2-4	.	TRBV18	TGTGCCAGCTCTTTAACGGGAGACCCGAGTATAGCCAAAAACATTCAGTACTTC	CASSLTGDPSIAKNIQYF
.	TRBJ2-7	TRBD1	TRBV19	TGTGCCAGTAGTACGGGACAGGCCGCTTTCTACGAGCAGTACTTC	CASSTGQAAFYEQYF
.	TRBJ1-1	.	TRBV4-1	TGCGCCAGCAGAACAGGGAGCGGCACTGAAGCTTTCTTT	CASRTGSGTEAFF
.	TRBJ1-5	TRBD1	TRBV2	TGTACCAGCAGTCGGGACAGGGGCAATCAGCCCCAGCATTTT	CTSSRDRGNQPQHF
.	TRBJ1-4	.	TRBV23-1	TGCGCCAGCAGTCACTCCGAGGGATGGGAAAAACTGTTTTTT	CASSHSEGWEKLFF
.	TRBJ1-3	.	TRBV7-9	TGTGCCAGCAGCTTACGGCCGACAGGTTCCTCTGGAAACACCATATATTTT	CASSLRPTGSSGNTIYF
.	TRBJ1-6	.	TRBV30	TGTGCCTGGGGGACCAGCGGTTCACCCCTCCACTTT	CAWGTSGSPLHF
once	TRBJ2-5	.	TRBV9	TGTGCCAGCAGTGATGGGGGGTGGGAGACCCAGTACTTC	CASSDGGWETQYF
.	TRBJ2-5	TRBD1	TRBV3-1/TRBV3-2	TGTGCCAGCAGCAACTACAGGGGGGAGACCCAGTACTTC	CASSNYRGETQYF
once	TRBJ1-2	.	TRBV28	TGTGCCAGCTCTAACTATGGCTACACCTTC	CASSNYGYTF
once	TRBJ1-4	.	TRBV3-1/TRBV3-2	TGTGCCAGCAGCCCCCGACCAAGGGGAACCGGATGGGGAAATGAAAAACTGTTTTTT	CASSPRPRGTGWGNEKLFF
.	TRBJ2-6	.	TRBV5-1	TGCGCCAGCAGCTTCTGGAGGTTGTCTGGGGCCAACGTCCTGACTTTC	CASSFWRLSGANVLTF
.	TRBJ2-7	.	TRBV20-1	TGCAGTGCTAGCCATGCCTACGAGCAGTACTTC	CSASHAYEQYF
.	TRBJ1-2	TRBD1	TRBV19	TGTGCCAGTAGTCAGACAGGGAGCTATGGCTACACCTTC	CASSQTGSYGYTF
.	TRBJ1-2	.	TRBV29-1	TGCAGCGTCTATACAGGAGCGAGGGCTGGCTACACCTTC	CSVYTGARAGYTF
.	TRBJ2-5	.	TRBV12-3/TRBV12-4	TGTGCCAGCACGAGCCGGGGCGGAGAGACCCAGTACTTC	CASTSRGGETQYF
.	TRBJ1-5	.	TRBV24-1	TGTGCCACCAGTGAGCGCGGAAACAATCAGCCCCAGCATTTT	CATSERGNNQPQHF
.	TRBJ2-6	TRBD1	TRBV6-5	TGTGCCAGCAGTAACAGGGGCCCTGGGGCCAACGTCCTGACTTTC	CASSNRGPGANVLTF
.	TRBJ1-1	.	TRBV12-3/TRBV12-4	TGTGCCAGCAGTTTTAGGAACACTGAAGCTTTCTTT	CASSFRNTEAFF
.	TRBJ1-6	.	TRBV4-2	TGTGCCAGCAGCCAAGAAACGGGGATGGATAATTCACCCCTCCACTTT	CASSQETGMDNSPLHF
.	TRBJ2-3	.	TRBV19	TGTGCCAGTAGGAACACTAAGGGCACAGATACGCAGTATTTT	CASRNTKGTDTQYF
few	TRBJ2-1	TRBD2	TRBV11-2	TGTGCCAGCAGCTCAGGACTAGCGGGAGGGCCCAGTGAGCAGTTCTTC	CASSSGLAGGPSEQFF
.	TRBJ2-1	TRBD2	TRBV30	TGTGCCTGGAAGGCTAGCGGTCACAATGAGCAGTTCTTC	CAWKASGHNEQFF
.	TRBJ1-1	.	TRBV5-1	TGCGCCAGCACGACAGGGAACACTGAAGCTTTCTTT	CASTTGNTEAFF
.	TRBJ1-2	.	TRBV28	TGTGCCAGCAGTTTACAAAACTATGGCTACACCTTC	CASSLQNYGYTF
.	TRBJ2-3	.	TRBV28	TGTGCCAGCGCTCAGTGGCTGGATGGGGATACGCAGTATTTT	CASAQWLDGDTQYF
.	TRBJ2-7	TRBD2	TRBV3-1/TRBV3-2	TGTGCCAGCACCGTTAGCGGGAGCAGATACGAGCAGTACTTC	CASTVSGSRYEQYF
.	TRBJ2-5	TRBD1	TRBV6-2/TRBV6-3	TGTGCCAGCAGTCTCCCACAGGGGACAGGAGAGACCCAGTACTTC	CASSLPQGTGETQYF
.	TRBJ2-7	TRBD2	TRBV29-1	TGCAGCGTTAAAGGGGGACTAGCGGGATTTACCGAGCAGTACTTC	CSVKGGLAGFTEQYF
.	TRBJ2-1	.	TRBV10-3	TGTGCCATCAGAGCGACGGGTAGCTCCTACAATGAGCAGTTCTTC	CAIRATGSSYNEQFF
.	TRBJ1-1	.	TRBV19	TGTGCCAGTAGTATGTCCGGACTGCATGGTGAAGCTTTCTTT	CASSMSGLHGEAFF
.	TRBJ1-1	.	TRBV5-5	TGTGCCAGCAGCTTGGTAGCGGGCATCACTGAAGCTTTCTTT	CASSLVAGITEAFF
few	TRBJ2-2	TRBD2	TRBV2	TGTGCCAGCAGTGGAGAGGGAGGGCCTAATCGGGAGCTGTTTTTT	CASSGEGGPNRELFF